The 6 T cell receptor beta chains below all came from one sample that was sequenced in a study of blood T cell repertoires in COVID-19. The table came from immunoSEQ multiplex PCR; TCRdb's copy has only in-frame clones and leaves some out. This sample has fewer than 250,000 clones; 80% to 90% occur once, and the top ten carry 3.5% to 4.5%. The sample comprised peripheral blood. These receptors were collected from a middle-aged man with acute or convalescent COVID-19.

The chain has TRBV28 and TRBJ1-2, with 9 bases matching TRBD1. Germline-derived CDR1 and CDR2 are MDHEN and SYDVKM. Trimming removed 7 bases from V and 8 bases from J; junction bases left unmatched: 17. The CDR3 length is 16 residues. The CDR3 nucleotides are TGTGCCAGCACCACGACAGGGGGTCTGTCTATTGGCGGCTACACCTTC. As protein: CASTTTGGLSIGGYTF.

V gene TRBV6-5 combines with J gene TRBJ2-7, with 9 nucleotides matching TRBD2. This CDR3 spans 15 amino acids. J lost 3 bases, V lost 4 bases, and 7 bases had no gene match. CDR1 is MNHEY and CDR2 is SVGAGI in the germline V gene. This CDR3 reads CASSSQGSGSYEQYF. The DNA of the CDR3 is TGTGCCAGCAGTTCCCAGGGTAGCGGGAGCTACGAGCAGTACTTC.

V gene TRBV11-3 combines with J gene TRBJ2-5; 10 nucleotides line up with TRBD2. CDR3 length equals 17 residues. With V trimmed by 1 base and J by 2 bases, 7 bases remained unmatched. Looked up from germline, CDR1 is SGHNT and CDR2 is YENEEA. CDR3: CASSLGMSGRAQETQYF. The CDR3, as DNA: TGTGCCAGCAGCTTAGGGATGAGCGGGAGGGCGCAAGAGACCCAGTACTTC.

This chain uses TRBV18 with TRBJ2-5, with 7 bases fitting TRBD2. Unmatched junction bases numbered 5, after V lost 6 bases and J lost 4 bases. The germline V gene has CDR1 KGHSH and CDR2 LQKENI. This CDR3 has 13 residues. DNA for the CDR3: TGTGCCAGCTCTTTAGGCGGGGGAGAGACCCAGTACTTC. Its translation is CASSLGGGETQYF.

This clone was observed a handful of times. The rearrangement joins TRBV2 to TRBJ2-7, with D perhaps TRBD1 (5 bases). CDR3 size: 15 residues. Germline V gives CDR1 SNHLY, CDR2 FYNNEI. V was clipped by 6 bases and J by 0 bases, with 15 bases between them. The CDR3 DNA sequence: TGTGCCAGCAGGAGAGAAACAGGAATCTCCTACGAGCAGTACTTC. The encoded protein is CASRRETGISYEQYF.

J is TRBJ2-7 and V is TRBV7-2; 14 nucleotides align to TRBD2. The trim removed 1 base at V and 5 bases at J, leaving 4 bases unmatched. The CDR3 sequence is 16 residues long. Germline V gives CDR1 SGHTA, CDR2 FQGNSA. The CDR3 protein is CASSLGLAGGVDEQYF. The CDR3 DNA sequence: TGTGCCAGCAGCTTAGGACTAGCGGGGGGGGTCGACGAGCAGTACTTC.